A selection of T cell receptor beta chains follows, all from one sample in a study of tumor-infiltrating lymphocytes in primary liver carcinoma. In TCRdb, the multiplex PCR reads were re-called with MiXCR into one record per CDR3 protein. The sample has approximately 110,000 distinct CDR3 sequences, 60% to 80% seen once; the top ten hold more than 7%. The sequenced sample consisted of liver tumor tissue from sampling region 3. These receptors originate from a woman aged 60-75 years with primary liver carcinoma and hepatitis B virus infection. Both conserved end residues are part of each CDR3. A D gene is named only where the DNA matches it firmly. Size is stated for part of the rows, as once, few or many counts, or as a class when the clone is expanded.

V	J	D	size	DNA	CDR3
TRBV29-1	TRBJ2-3	.	once	TGCAGCGTCGCCTATGGGAGCGAGTGTGCTGATATGCAGTATTTT	CSVAYGSECADMQYF
TRBV11-2	TRBJ1-1	TRBD1	.	TGTGCCAGCAGCCGCAGACAGGGAGCCTCGTTTGAAGCTTTCTTT	CASSRRQGASFEAFF
TRBV29-1	TRBJ2-1	TRBD2	.	TGCAGCGTGGGAGGTCACGCCGCGGGAGGTGAGCAGTTCTTC	CSVGGHAAGGEQFF
TRBV19	TRBJ2-2	.	.	TGTGCCAGTACCCCTCGGGGGAGCGGGGAGCTGTTTTTT	CASTPRGSGELFF
TRBV5-4	TRBJ2-1	.	.	TGTGCCAGCAGCTCCCCCGACGATGAACAGTTCTTC	CASSSPDDEQFF
TRBV12-3/TRBV12-4	TRBJ2-2	.	once	TGTGCCAGCAGTTTAAGGCTGCAGAACACCGGGAAGCTGTTTTTC	CASSLRLQNTGKLFF
TRBV5-1	TRBJ2-1	TRBD1	once	TGCGCCAGCAGAACCTCAACAGGGGCCCTCAACAATGAGCAGTTCTTC	CASRTSTGALNNEQFF
TRBV28	TRBJ2-2	.	.	TGTGCCAGCAGTGTAGGGAAGGCCACTAACACCGGGGAGCCGTTTTTT	CASSVGKATNTGEPFF
TRBV28	TRBJ2-5	.	many	TGTGCCAGCACCCCGGGAGACAGGGTGGAAGAGACCCAGTACTTC	CASTPGDRVEETQYF
TRBV4-1	TRBJ2-3	.	.	TGCGCCAGCGAGGACACTAACGCAGATACGCAGTATTTT	CASEDTNADTQYF
TRBV25-1	TRBJ1-5	.	.	TGTGTCAGCAGTAAGGGATTCAATCAGCCCCAGCATTTT	CVSSKGFNQPQHF
TRBV11-2	TRBJ2-1	.	.	TGTGCTAGCAGCCAAGCGGAGACCCAGTTCTTC	CASSQAETQFF
TRBV29-1	TRBJ2-1	TRBD1	many	TGCAGCGTCTATAACAGGGGTGGCAATGAGCAGTTCTTC	CSVYNRGGNEQFF
TRBV28	TRBJ2-3	TRBD1	once	TGTGCCAGCAGTTTAGAGGACAGGGGTATTCGGTCAGATACGCAGTATTTT	CASSLEDRGIRSDTQYF
TRBV7-2	TRBJ2-1	.	few	TGTGCCAGCAGCTTAGCCGTTCACAATGAGCAGTTCTTC	CASSLAVHNEQFF
TRBV11-2	TRBJ2-7	TRBD2	.	TGTGCCAACAACGCCATTTCCCGACTGGCGGGAGGGCAGAAACCCTACGAGCAGTACTTC	CANNAISRLAGGQKPYEQYF
TRBV28	TRBJ2-1	TRBD2	.	TGTGCCAGCAGGTGGGAGGGCGTCAATGAGCAGTTCTTC	CASRWEGVNEQFF
TRBV20-1	TRBJ2-7	TRBD1	.	TGCAGTGCTAGAGACGTGGGACAGGGGTCCCTAACGTCCGAGCAGTACTTC	CSARDVGQGSLTSEQYF
TRBV11-2	TRBJ2-5	.	.	TGTGCTAGCAGCTTAAGGGTGACCCAGTACTTC	CASSLRVTQYF
TRBV30	TRBJ1-2	.	.	TGTGCCTGGAAACCCGGACACCAGAGGGGCGATGGCTACACCTTC	CAWKPGHQRGDGYTF
TRBV11-2	TRBJ2-7	TRBD1	.	TGTACCAGCAGCACTGCAGGGGGCGCCTACGAGCAGTACTTC	CTSSTAGGAYEQYF
TRBV29-1	TRBJ2-1	.	.	TGCAGCGTTAATAATGGGTCTGGACCCTACAATGAGCAGTTCTTC	CSVNNGSGPYNEQFF
TRBV29-1	TRBJ1-2	.	many	TGCAGCGTTGAGGCAGTTACCTATGGCTATGGCTACACCTTC	CSVEAVTYGYGYTF
TRBV6-1	TRBJ1-5	.	many	TGTGCCAGCAGTGAATTAGGGGGTGATCAGCCCCAGCATTTT	CASSELGGDQPQHF
TRBV10-3	TRBJ2-3	TRBD1	.	TGTGCCATCAGCTCAACGGCCGAGACAGGGAACACAGATACGCAGTATTTT	CAISSTAETGNTDTQYF
TRBV10-3	TRBJ1-1	.	few	TGTGCCATCAGTGGGGGGGGGAGCACTGAAGCTTTCTTT	CAISGGGSTEAFF
TRBV12-3/TRBV12-4	TRBJ2-3	.	.	TGTGCCAGCAGTTTCGGGTGGGAACACACAGATACGCAGTATTTT	CASSFGWEHTDTQYF
TRBV29-1	TRBJ1-2	TRBD1	many	TGCAGCGTTGACAAAGAGAAGGCAGGGGGTTCCTATGGCTACACCTTC	CSVDKEKAGGSYGYTF
TRBV11-2	TRBJ1-3	.	.	TGCGCCAGCAGCTCGCGCCTCCCGACAGATAGCGCTGGAAACATCATATATTTT	CASSSRLPTDSAGNIIYF
TRBV12-3/TRBV12-4	TRBJ2-6	.	.	TGTGCCAGCAGTTGGGACTCCCAGGGCCAAAGACTGGCCAACGTCCTGACTTTC	CASSWDSQGQRLANVLTF
TRBV11-3	TRBJ2-3	.	.	TGTACCAGCAGCTTCAGGACTACCACAGATATGCAGTATTTT	CTSSFRTTTDMQYF
TRBV5-1	TRBJ1-1	.	few	TGCGCCAGCAGCCCCGGACAGAATATGAACACTGAAGCTTTCTTT	CASSPGQNMNTEAFF